The clone carrying this TCR beta chain showed up just a few times. The target antigen is unknown. In germline, CDR1 is MNHEY, CDR2 SVGAGI. Unmatched junction bases numbered 3, after V lost 5 bases and J lost 5 bases. The CDR3 totals 14 residues. The data were taken from a study of Ad26.COV2.S vaccination and SARS-CoV-2 variants. Study-level information: Ad26.COV2.S arm of COV1001 included the donor. Study-level results: Responses of spike-specific T cells (both CD8+ and CD4+) reportedly showed substantial breadth after vaccination. Greater spike-specific TCR breadth was seen in vaccine recipients than in placebo recipients.

This table comes from immunoSEQ multiplex PCR, and its TCRdb copy is limited to in-frame clones, with some not included. Of about 350,000 clones in the sample, approximately 84% were seen once. Treatment noted: roughly 20 received Ad26.COV2.S at low or high dose, single or two shots; about 5 received placebo; per-sample allocation not given. Sampling was performed 63 days after the first vaccine or placebo injection. The individual, an adult aged 18-55 years, was a donor in Boston. The sequencing used peripheral blood, collected in a trial of Ad26.COV2.S vaccine versus placebo. This chain joins TRBV6-5 and TRBJ2-5, with 12 bases identical to TRBD2. This TCR came from a person between 18 and 65 years old who received the Ad26.COV2.S COVID-19 vaccine or a placebo. DNA for the CDR3: TGTGCCAGCAGTCTAGCGGGGGGGTCGGAGACCCAGTACTTC. Amino acid sequence: CASSLAGGSETQYF.